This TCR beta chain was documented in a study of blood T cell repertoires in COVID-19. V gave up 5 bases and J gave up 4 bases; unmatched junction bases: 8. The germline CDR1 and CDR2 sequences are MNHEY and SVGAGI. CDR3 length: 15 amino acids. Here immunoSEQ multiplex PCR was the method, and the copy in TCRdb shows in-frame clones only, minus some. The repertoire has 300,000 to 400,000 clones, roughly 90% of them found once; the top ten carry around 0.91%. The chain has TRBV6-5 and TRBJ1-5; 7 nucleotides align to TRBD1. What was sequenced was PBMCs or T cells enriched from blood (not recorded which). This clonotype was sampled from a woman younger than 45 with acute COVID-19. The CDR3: CASSPTGDRNQPQHF. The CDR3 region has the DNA TGTGCCAGCAGTCCTACAGGGGACCGAAATCAGCCCCAGCATTTT.